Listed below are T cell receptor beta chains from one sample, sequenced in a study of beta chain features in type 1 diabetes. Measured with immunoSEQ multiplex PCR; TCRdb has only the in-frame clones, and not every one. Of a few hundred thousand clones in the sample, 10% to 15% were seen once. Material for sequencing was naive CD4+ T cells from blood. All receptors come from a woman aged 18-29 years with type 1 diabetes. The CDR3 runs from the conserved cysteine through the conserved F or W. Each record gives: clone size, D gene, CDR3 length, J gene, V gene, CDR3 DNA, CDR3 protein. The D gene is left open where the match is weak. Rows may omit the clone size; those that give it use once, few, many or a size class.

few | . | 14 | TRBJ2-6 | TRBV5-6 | TGTGCCAGCAGCCGGAGCTCTGGGGCCAACGTCCTGACTTTC | CASSRSSGANVLTF
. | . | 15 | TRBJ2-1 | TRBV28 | TGTGCCAGCAGTTCCCCTTCGATCCGGGTCCAGGGAAAGTTCTTC | CASSSPSIRVQGKFF
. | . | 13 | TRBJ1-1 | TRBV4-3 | TGCGCCAGCAGCTTAAGAGTGGGGCAGAAAGCTTTCTTT | CASSLRVGQKAFF
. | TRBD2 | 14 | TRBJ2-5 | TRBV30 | TGTGCCTGGAGTGTTAACAAGGGAGGGGAGACCCAGTACTTC | CAWSVNKGGETQYF
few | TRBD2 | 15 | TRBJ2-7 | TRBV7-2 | TGTGCCAGCAGCATTAGCGGGGGGGCTGTCTACGAGCAGTACTTC | CASSISGGAVYEQYF
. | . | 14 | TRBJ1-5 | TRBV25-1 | TGTGCCAGTGGGGGGATTCATAGCAATCAGCCCCAGCATTTT | CASGGIHSNQPQHF
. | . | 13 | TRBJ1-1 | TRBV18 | TGTGCCAGCTCACCCCGACAGGAAACTGAAGCTTTCTTT | CASSPRQETEAFF
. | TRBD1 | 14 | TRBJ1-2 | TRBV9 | TGTGCCAGCAGCGTAGGTACAGGGGACTATGGCTACACCTTC | CASSVGTGDYGYTF
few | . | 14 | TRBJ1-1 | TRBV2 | TGTGCCAGACCGACTAGGGGAGGGAACACTGAAGCTTTCTTT | CARPTRGGNTEAFF
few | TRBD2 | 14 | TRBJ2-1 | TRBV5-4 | TGTGCCAGCAGCGAGAGCGGGAGCTACAATGAGCAGTTCTTC | CASSESGSYNEQFF
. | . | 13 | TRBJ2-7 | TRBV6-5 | TGTGCCAGCAGTTTTACAGGGTCCTACGAGCAGTACTTC | CASSFTGSYEQYF
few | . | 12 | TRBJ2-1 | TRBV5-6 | TGTGCCAGCAGCTCACTAGTGGGTGAGCAGTTCTTC | CASSSLVGEQFF
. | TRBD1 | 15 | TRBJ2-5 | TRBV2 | TGTGCCAGCAGCGGGACAGGGGGCCGGGGGGAGACCCAGTACTTC | CASSGTGGRGETQYF
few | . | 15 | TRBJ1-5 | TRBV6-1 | TGTGCCAGCGGGTACAGGGTACGTTTAGATCAGCCCCAGCATTTT | CASGYRVRLDQPQHF
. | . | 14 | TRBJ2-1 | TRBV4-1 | TGCGCCAGCAGCCAAGTAACAGGCTACAATGAGCAGTTCTTC | CASSQVTGYNEQFF
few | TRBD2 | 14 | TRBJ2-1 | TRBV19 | TGTGCCAGTCGAGTCGGGGGGGCCTCCAATGAGCAGTTCTTC | CASRVGGASNEQFF
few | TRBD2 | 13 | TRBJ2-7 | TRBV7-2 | TGTGCCAGCAGTCGAAGGACTAGTGTCGAGCAGTACTTC | CASSRRTSVEQYF
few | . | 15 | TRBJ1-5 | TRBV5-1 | TGCGCCAGCAGCTTGGACGACAGTACAGCTCAGCCCCAGCATTTT | CASSLDDSTAQPQHF
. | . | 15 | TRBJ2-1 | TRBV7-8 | TGTGCCAGCAGCCGTCTCGGTTGGTCCTACAATGAGCAGTTCTTC | CASSRLGWSYNEQFF
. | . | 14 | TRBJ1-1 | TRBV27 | TGTGCCAGCAGTTCAGGACAGACAAACACTGAAGCTTTCTTT | CASSSGQTNTEAFF
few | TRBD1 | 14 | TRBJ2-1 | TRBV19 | TGTGCCAGTAGTATCGGGACAGGTTACAATGAGCAGTTCTTC | CASSIGTGYNEQFF
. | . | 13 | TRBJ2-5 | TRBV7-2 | TGTGCCAGCAGCTGGTTTATCGGGGAGACCCAGTACTTC | CASSWFIGETQYF
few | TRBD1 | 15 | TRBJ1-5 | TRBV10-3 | TGTGCCATCGGGCCGGACAGGGATGGCAATCAGCCCCAGCATTTT | CAIGPDRDGNQPQHF
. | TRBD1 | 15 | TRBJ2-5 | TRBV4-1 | TGCGCCAGCAGCCAAGATCTAGGGACAGGGAAGACCCAGTACTTC | CASSQDLGTGKTQYF
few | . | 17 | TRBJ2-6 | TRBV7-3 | TGTGCCAGCAGCAATGGTCCGGGAGAGGGTGGGGCCAACGTCCTGACTTTC | CASSNGPGEGGANVLTF
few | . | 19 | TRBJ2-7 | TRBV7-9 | TGTGCCAGCAGCTTAGTTCCCATCGGCCGTCGGGGTACGGCCGGAGGGCAGTACTTC | CASSLVPIGRRGTAGGQYF
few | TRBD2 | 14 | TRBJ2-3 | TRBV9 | TGTGCCAGCAGCGTCAAGCGGGGGGAAGATACGCAGTATTTT | CASSVKRGEDTQYF
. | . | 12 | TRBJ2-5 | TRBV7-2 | TGTGCCAGCAGCTTTCCCGTGGAGACCCAGTACTTC | CASSFPVETQYF
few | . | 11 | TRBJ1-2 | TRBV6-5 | TGTGCCAGCAATGGGGCCTATGGCTACACCTTC | CASNGAYGYTF
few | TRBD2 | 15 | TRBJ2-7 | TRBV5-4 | TGTGCCAGCAGCCCAGGAAGGACTAGCGGACTCGGGCAGTACTTC | CASSPGRTSGLGQYF
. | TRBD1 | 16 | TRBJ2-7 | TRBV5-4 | TGTGCCAGCAGCTCGGGCCGGGACAGATCTACCTACGAGCAGTACTTC | CASSSGRDRSTYEQYF
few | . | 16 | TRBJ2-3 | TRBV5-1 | TGCGCCAGCAGCGGCCTATGGACTGAAAACACAGATACGCAGTATTTT | CASSGLWTENTDTQYF
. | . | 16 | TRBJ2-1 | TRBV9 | TGTGCCAGCAGCGTAGATCGGCGGGCCCCCTCCAGTGTGCAGTTCTTC | CASSVDRRAPSSVQFF
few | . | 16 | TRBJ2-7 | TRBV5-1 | TGCGCCAGCAGCTCCCTTCGGGGAGGAAGCTCCTACGAGCAGTACTTC | CASSSLRGGSSYEQYF
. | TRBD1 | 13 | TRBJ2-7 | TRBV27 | TGTGCCAGCCGACGGACAGGGGGGGAGGAGCAGTACTTC | CASRRTGGEEQYF
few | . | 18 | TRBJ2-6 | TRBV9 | TGTGCCAGCAGCCTAGAAGTGGGAGGGGGGTCTGGGGCCAACGTCCTGACTTTC | CASSLEVGGGSGANVLTF
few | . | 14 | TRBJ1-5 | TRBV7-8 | TGTGCCAGCAGCTTAGAGCCTAGCAATCAGCCCCAGCATTTT | CASSLEPSNQPQHF
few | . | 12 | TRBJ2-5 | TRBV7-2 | TGTGCCAGCAGATCTAGAAAAGAGACCCAGTACTTC | CASRSRKETQYF
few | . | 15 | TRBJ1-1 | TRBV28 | TGTGCCAGCACCGCCTCGCAGGGGTACGGCACTGAAGCTTTCTTT | CASTASQGYGTEAFF